Following are 8 T cell receptor beta chains from one sample sequenced in a study of Ad26.COV2.S vaccination and SARS-CoV-2 variants. The protocol was immunoSEQ multiplex PCR, while the TCRdb copy is restricted to in-frame clones and leaves out a portion. Among hundreds of thousands of clones listed, about 90% were seen once. The sample in question was peripheral blood, obtained after recovery from COVID-19. The receptors here all came from a human donor who had recovered from COVID-19.

The chain joins TRBV5-4 to TRBJ1-1, with D hard to call. Trimming left V 1 base short and J 0 bases short, with 10 bases between. CDR3 size: 15 residues. The germline V gene has CDR1 SGHNT and CDR2 YYREEE (reference sequence). CDR3 bases: TGTGCCAGCAGCTTGCAGGCTGAGGTGAACACTGAAGCTTTCTTT. The encoded protein is CASSLQAEVNTEAFF. The variable domain in full, completed from reference TRBV5-4 and TRBJ1-1, reads ETGVTQSPTHLIKTRGQQVTLRCSSQSGHNTVSWYQQALGQGPQFIFQYYREEENGRGNFPPRFSGLQFPNYSSELNVNALELDDSALYLCASSLQAEVNTEAFFGQGTRLTVV.

The rearrangement joins TRBV6-4 to TRBJ1-1; D perhaps matches TRBD1 (5 bases). Germline CDR1 reads MRHNA; CDR2 reads SNTAGT. The CDR3 sequence is 15 residues long. Trimming cost V 0 bases and J 11 bases, with 19 bases left between them. The CDR3 loop is CASSDSGLSGRGAFF. In nucleotides, the CDR3 is TGTGCCAGCAGTGACTCGGGGCTTTCTGGACGAGGGGCTTTCTTT.

The rearrangement joins TRBV7-2 to TRBJ2-5, with 8 nucleotides matching TRBD2. V lost 5 bases and J lost 4; bases outside the gene matches: 6. CDR3 length: 14 amino acids. CDR1 is SGHTA and CDR2 is FQGNSA in the germline V gene. CDR3 loop: CASSRGTRGETQYF. The CDR3 bases are TGTGCCAGCAGCCGCGGGACTAGGGGAGAGACCCAGTACTTC.

This clone has a single count. The genes are TRBV19 and TRBJ1-5; a weak D match, TRBD1 (5 bases). Per the germline V gene, CDR1 is LNHDA and CDR2 is SQIVND (reference sequence). This CDR3 spans 15 amino acids. With 3 bases removed from V and 4 bases from J, the gap between germline ends came to 13 bases. The CDR3 sequence is CASSIAGVGNQPQHF. The CDR3 coding sequence is TGTGCCAGTAGTATTGCGGGGGTGGGAAATCAGCCCCAGCATTTT.

This chain uses TRBV5-4 with TRBJ1-2; possibly TRBD1 for D (6 bases). This CDR3 has 15 residues. V gave up 4 bases and J gave up 4 bases, with 17 bases separating them. Germline V gives CDR1 SGHNT, CDR2 YYREEE (reference sequence). CDR3 in amino acids: CASSPRGVGTYGYTF. As DNA, the CDR3 is TGTGCCAGCAGCCCGAGGGGGGTTGGAACCTATGGCTACACCTTC.

The chain combines TRBV19 with TRBJ1-1, with D uncertain. Germline V gene data show CDR1 as LNHDA and CDR2 as SQIVND (reference sequence). The CDR3 covers 13 residues. The ends were cut back, 4 bases at V and 7 bases at J, with 13 bases in the middle. CDR3: CASSRKPGLEAFF. DNA for the CDR3: TGTGCCAGTAGTAGAAAGCCGGGCCTTGAAGCTTTCTTT.

The chain uses TRBV27 and TRBJ2-2; TRBD1 aligns across 8 bases. CDR1 MNHEY and CDR2 SMNVEV come from the germline V gene (reference sequence). V gave up 0 bases and J gave up 4 bases; unmatched junction bases: 4. The CDR3 has 16 residues. CDR3 residues: CASSLSGDRITGELFF. CDR3 DNA sequence: TGTGCCAGCAGTTTATCGGGGGACAGGATCACCGGGGAGCTGTTTTTT.

This clone occurred a few times. J is TRBJ2-2 and V is TRBV27; 10 bases align to TRBD2. The CDR3 runs 15 residues. CDR1 and CDR2 from the germline V gene are MNHEY and SMNVEV (reference sequence). J was trimmed by 7 bases and V by 5 bases; bases with no gene match: 7. The CDR3 bases are TGTGCCAGCAGTCTAACTAGCGGGGCTGGCGGGGAGCTGTTTTTT. Its protein product is CASSLTSGAGGELFF.